This T cell receptor (beta chain) was captured in a study of shared clonotypes between healthy human individuals. The authors loaded 150 to 250 ng DNA, roughly 33,000 T cell genomes, into sorted-subset replicate PCRs. TCRdb's copy holds only in-frame clones and misses some; the assay was immunoSEQ multiplex PCR. The table lists approximately 1.5 million clones, 98% of them singletons, with about 0.35% in the top ten. General observations from the study: Among a handful of donors, about 4.6% of naive CD4 clonotypes were found in common.

V lost 6 bases, J lost 2 bases, and 5 bases stayed unmatched. This CDR3 spans 15 amino acids. The V gene's germline CDR1 is MDHEN and CDR2 SYDVKM. With respect to this clone: Its antigen is still unknown.

The sequencing input was naive CD4+ T cells sorted from blood. Subset given: CD45RA+ positively selected. This sequence joins TRBV28 and TRBJ2-2, with 8 positions matching TRBD1. The clonotype originates from a man between 25 and 39 years old in good health. The CDR3 here is CASSADRGNTGELFF. The CDR3 DNA sequence: TGTGCCAGCAGCGCCGACAGGGGAAACACCGGGGAGCTGTTTTTT.